These 24 T cell receptor beta chains were sequenced from one sample in a study of CD8 T cells in Susac syndrome. RNA amounts of about 0.5 to 1 ug underwent reverse transcription with random hexamers. TCRdb re-called the immunoSEQ multiplex PCR reads with MiXCR, one entry per CDR3 protein. In the table there are 200,000 to 250,000 distinct CDR3 sequences, about 93% of which are singletons. Sequenced input: CD8+ T cells from PBMCs. These receptors came from a human donor with multiple sclerosis.

This chain joins TRBV4-3 and TRBJ1-4; no reliable D call. Germline values: CDR1 LGHNA, CDR2 YSLEER. CDR3 size: 15 residues. Trimming took off 0 bases at V and 7 bases at J, with 12 bases between the two ends. CDR3 region: CASSQDLLGSEKLFF. The CDR3 nucleotides read TGCGCCAGCAGCCAAGATCTTTTGGGTAGTGAAAAACTGTTTTTT.

The chain employs TRBV5-1 and TRBJ1-1; D is unclear. The CDR3 consists of 14 residues. Germline-derived CDR1 and CDR2 are SGHRS and YFSETQ. V lost 0 bases and J lost 5, with 11 bases in between. This CDR3 is CASSLEGVGTEAFF. The CDR3 DNA is TGCGCCAGCAGCTTGGAAGGTGTGGGGACTGAAGCTTTCTTT.

CDR3 protein: CASSQDANTIYF. In DNA, the CDR3 is TGCGCCAGCAGCCAAGACGCCAACACCATATATTTT. This chain uses TRBV4-3 with TRBJ1-3; D not resolved. This CDR3 is built from 12 residues. Trimming removed 0 bases from V and 7 bases from J, with 4 bases in between. CDR1 is LGHNA, CDR2 YSLEER, per germline.

The genes are TRBV7-2 and TRBJ2-7, with a tentative D call TRBD1 (6 bases). The CDR3 covers 12 residues. Trimming left V 10 bases short and J 3 bases short, with 13 bases between. Germline-derived CDR1 and CDR2 are SGHTA and FQGNSA. The chain's CDR3 is CATRGPGYEQYF. The CDR3 bases are TGTGCCACCAGGGGCCCAGGCTACGAGCAGTACTTC.

The J gene is TRBJ2-1, the V gene TRBV2; TRBD2 is a possible D gene (6 bases). The CDR3 consists of 13 residues. Germline V lookup: CDR1 SNHLY, CDR2 FYNNEI. Trimming cost V 5 bases and J 7 bases, with 12 bases left between them. The CDR3 nucleotides are TGTGCCAGCAGTTTACCGGGGAGGAATGAGCAGTTCTTC. Translating it yields CASSLPGRNEQFF.

The chain combines TRBV2 with TRBJ1-2; 7 bases align to TRBD1. In germline, CDR1 is SNHLY, CDR2 FYNNEI. V shed 11 bases, J shed 0 bases, and the junction held 9 bases outside the gene matches. This CDR3 contains 14 residues. The CDR3 spells CAGTVEGPNYGYTF. Here the CDR3 DNA reads TGTGCCGGGACAGTGGAGGGGCCTAACTATGGCTACACCTTC.

The chain recombines TRBV5-6 with TRBJ2-1; no clear D. Germline values: CDR1 SGHDT, CDR2 YYEEEE. V was clipped by 3 bases and J by 9 bases, with 10 bases between them. CDR3 length: 12 amino acids. CDR3 in DNA: TGTGCCAGCAGCTCGCCCTCAGGTGAGCAGTTCTTC. It yields the protein CASSSPSGEQFF. The full variable domain, completed using reference TRBV5-6 and TRBJ2-1, is DAGVTQSPTHLIKTRGQQVTLRCSPKSGHDTVSWYQQALGQGPQFIFQYYEEEERQRGNFPDRFSGHQFPNYSSELNVNALLLGDSALYLCASSSPSGEQFFGPGTRLTVL.

The V call is TRBV29-1, the J call TRBJ2-3; 9 positions agree with TRBD1. Germline V gives CDR1 SQVTM, CDR2 ANQGSEA. The CDR3 has 14 amino acids. J gave up 3 bases and V 1 base, and 2 bases lay outside the gene matches. CDR3 amino acids: CSVEGGTGTDTQYF. The CDR3 bases are TGCAGCGTTGAAGGTGGGACAGGGACAGATACGCAGTATTTT.

This chain joins TRBV19 and TRBJ2-1; 8 nucleotides agree with TRBD2. This CDR3 is 14 amino acids long. In germline, CDR1 is LNHDA, CDR2 SQIVND (reference sequence). With V trimmed by 5 bases and J by 4 bases, 4 bases remained unmatched. The CDR3 nucleotides are TGTGCCAGTAGTCTTACTAGCGGATACAATGAGCAGTTCTTC. It is translated as CASSLTSGYNEQFF.

This clonotype was picked up one time. The rearrangement links TRBV11-2 to TRBJ2-4; possibly TRBD2 for D (5 bases). Germline V CDR1 and CDR2: SGHAT, FQNNGV. This CDR3 region has 14 residues. The V end was cut by 1 base, the J end by 6 bases, with 10 bases between. This chain's CDR3 is CASSLAYGGNIQYF. CDR3 sequence (DNA): TGTGCCAGCAGCTTAGCCTATGGAGGAAACATTCAGTACTTC.

This clonotype showed up just once. The chain links TRBV18 to TRBJ1-5, with 9 nucleotides matching TRBD1. Per the germline V gene, CDR1 is KGHSH and CDR2 is LQKENI. Trimming cost V 3 bases and J 6 bases; bases outside gene matches: 6. This CDR3 spans 15 amino acids. The CDR3: CASSPTGQGGQPQHF. The CDR3 region has the DNA TGTGCCAGCTCACCGACGGGACAGGGAGGTCAGCCCCAGCATTTT.

This chain links TRBV5-6 with TRBJ2-7; D remains unclear. V was cut by 2 bases and J by 5 bases, with 8 bases left in between. The CDR3 is made up of 12 amino acids. Germline V gene data show CDR1 as SGHDT and CDR2 as YYEEEE. DNA for the CDR3: TGTGCCAGCAGCTTAAATGCGAACGAGCAGTACTTC. It translates to CASSLNANEQYF.

The CDR3 sequence is CASRGSGNYNEQFF. Here the CDR3 DNA reads TGTGCCAGCAGGGGTAGCGGGAACTACAATGAGCAGTTCTTC. This rearrangement joins TRBV2 to TRBJ2-1, with 8 bases identical to TRBD2. The CDR3 contains 14 residues. V lost 6 bases, J lost 3 bases, and 4 bases stayed unmatched. Germline V gives CDR1 SNHLY, CDR2 FYNNEI.

The genes are TRBV27 and TRBJ2-7; D remains unclear. CDR1 MNHEY and CDR2 SMNVEV come from the germline V gene (reference sequence). Trimming removed 6 bases from V and 2 bases from J, with 14 bases in between. CDR3 length equals 14 residues. The CDR3 DNA follows: TGTGCCAGCAGCCAGGACCTAACCACCTACGAGCAGTACTTC. Translated: CASSQDLTTYEQYF.

This clonotype was recorded only once. The chain couples TRBV7-9 to TRBJ2-2; weak D call: TRBD1 (5 bases). Germline loops: CDR1 SEHNR, CDR2 FQNEAQ (reference sequence). Trimming removed 11 bases at V and 1 base at J, with 8 bases between. This CDR3 region has 12 residues. CDR3: CALDRNTGELFF. CDR3 DNA: TGTGCCTTAGACAGGAACACCGGGGAGCTGTTTTTT.

The J gene is TRBJ2-2, the V gene TRBV15; D assignment may be TRBD1 or TRBD2 (5 bases each). The germline V gene encodes CDR1 LNHNV and CDR2 YYDKDF (reference sequence). CDR3 length equals 17 residues. Trimming shortened V by 2 bases and J by 0 bases, and 13 bases separated the two germline ends. The CDR3 region is CATSRSPGLANTGELFF. As DNA, the CDR3 is TGTGCCACCAGCAGATCCCCGGGGCTAGCGAACACCGGGGAGCTGTTTTTT. The variable domain in full, completed from reference TRBV15 and TRBJ2-2, reads DAMVIQNPRYQVTQFGKPVTLSCSQTLNHNVMYWYQQKSSQAPKLLFHYYDKDFNNEADTPDNFQSRRPNTSFCFLDIRSPGLGDTAMYLCATSRSPGLANTGELFFGEGSRLTVL.

This clonotype has just one count. DNA for the CDR3: TGTGCCAGCAGCACCGCAGGGGACTACACCTTC. Translation gives CASSTAGDYTF. The genes are TRBV9 and TRBJ1-2; a possible D gene is TRBD1 (6 bases). Deletions cut 4 bases from V and 10 bases from J, with 11 bases between. In germline, CDR1 is SGDLS, CDR2 YYNGEE. This CDR3 spans 11 amino acids.

The rearrangement joins TRBV14 to TRBJ2-7, with 8 bases aligning to TRBD2. CDR3 length: 17 amino acids. From germline, CDR1 is SGHDN and CDR2 FVKESK. The junction had 12 bases not matched to a gene; V was cut back by 0 bases and J by 5 bases. CDR3 nucleotide sequence: TGTGCCAGCAGCCAAGATGAACCGAGCGGGAGAGGCCACGAGCAGTACTTC. Translated: CASSQDEPSGRGHEQYF.

The chain recombines TRBV30 with TRBJ2-2, with 12 bases that match TRBD1. There are 19 residues in the CDR3. V was clipped by 3 bases and J by 5 bases; unmatched bases: 16. CDR1 GTSNPN and CDR2 SVGIG come from the germline V gene (reference sequence). DNA for the CDR3: TGTGCCTGGAGGCCAGGGGACAGGGGGCCCCTCTGGAGGACCGGGGAGCTGTTTTTT. It codes for CAWRPGDRGPLWRTGELFF.

This chain connects TRBV7-9 to TRBJ1-1, with D possibly being TRBD1 (5 bases). The ends were cut back, 6 bases at V and 11 bases at J, with 19 bases in the middle. This CDR3 has 13 amino acids. Germline CDR1 and CDR2: SEHNR and FQNEAQ (reference sequence). The CDR3 coding sequence is TGTGCCAGCAGGGCAATAGAGGGGCCGGGGGCTTTCTTT. Its translation is CASRAIEGPGAFF.

Written as DNA, the CDR3 is TGTGCCAGCAGTCCGACTGGGTGGGCTGAAGCTTTCTTT. Protein: CASSPTGWAEAFF. The genes are TRBV27 and TRBJ1-1; no reliable D call. CDR3 length: 13 residues. Trimming took 5 bases from V and 6 from J, leaving 13 bases between them. Germline loops: CDR1 MNHEY, CDR2 SMNVEV (reference sequence).

J is TRBJ2-7 and V is TRBV3-1; D unresolved. The V end lost 6 bases, the J end lost 3 bases, and 12 bases lay between the germline ends. The CDR3 is 13 amino acids. Germline V gene lookup returns CDR1 LGHDT and CDR2 YNNKEL (reference sequence). The CDR3 sequence is CASSSTNFYEQYF. The CDR3 DNA follows: TGTGCCAGCAGTAGCACCAATTTCTACGAGCAGTACTTC.

This chain links TRBV5-1 with TRBJ2-1; 10 positions agree with TRBD2. CDR3 length: 15 residues. The junction had 4 bases not matched to a gene; V was cut back by 2 bases and J by 5 bases. Germline-derived CDR1 and CDR2 are SGHRS and YFSETQ. The CDR3: CASSFVAGGHNEQFF. DNA for the CDR3: TGCGCCAGCAGCTTCGTAGCGGGAGGCCACAATGAGCAGTTCTTC.

This clonotype was found once. The rearrangement links TRBV6-2 or TRBV6-3 to TRBJ1-1; D is perhaps TRBD1 (5 bases). The V gene lost 5 bases and the J gene lost 0 bases, with 7 bases spanning the gap. The length of the CDR3 is 13 residues. From germline, CDR1 is MNHEY and CDR2 SVGEGT. The CDR3 DNA reads TGTGCCAGCAGTGACAGTTTGAACACTGAAGCTTTCTTT. Its translation is CASSDSLNTEAFF.